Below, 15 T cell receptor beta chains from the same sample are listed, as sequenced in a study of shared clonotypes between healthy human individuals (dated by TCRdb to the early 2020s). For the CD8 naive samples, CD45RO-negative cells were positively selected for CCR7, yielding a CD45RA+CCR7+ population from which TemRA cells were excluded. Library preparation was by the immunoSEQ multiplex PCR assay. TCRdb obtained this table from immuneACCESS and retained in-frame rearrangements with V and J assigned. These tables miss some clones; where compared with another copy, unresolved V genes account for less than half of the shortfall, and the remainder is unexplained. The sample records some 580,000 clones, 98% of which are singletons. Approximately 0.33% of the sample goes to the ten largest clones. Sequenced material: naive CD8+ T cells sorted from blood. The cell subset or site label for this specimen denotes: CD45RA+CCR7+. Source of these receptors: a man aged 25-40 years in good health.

CDR3 nucleotide sequence: TGTGCCACCAGCAGAGATCGGGGCAATTATCAGCCCCAGCATTTT. Protein: CATSRDRGNYQPQHF. The chain employs TRBV15 and TRBJ1-5; a possible D gene is TRBD1 (5 bases). The germline gives CDR1 LNHNV, CDR2 YYDKDF (reference sequence). The CDR3 runs to 15 residues. V was pared by 0 bases and J by 5 bases, with 11 bases between.

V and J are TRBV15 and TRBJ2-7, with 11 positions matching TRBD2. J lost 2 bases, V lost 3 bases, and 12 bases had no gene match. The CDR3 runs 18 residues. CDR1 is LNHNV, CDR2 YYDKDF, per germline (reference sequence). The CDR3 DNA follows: TGTGCCACCAGCAGGATCGGTTCTAGCGGGAGGCGAACCTACGAGCAGTACTTC. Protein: CATSRIGSSGRRTYEQYF.

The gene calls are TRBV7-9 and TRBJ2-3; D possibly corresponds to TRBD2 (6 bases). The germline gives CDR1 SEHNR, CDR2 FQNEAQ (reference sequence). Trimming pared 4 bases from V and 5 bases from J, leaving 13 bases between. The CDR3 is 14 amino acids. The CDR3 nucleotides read TGTGCCAGCAGCTCGACGGGAGCTAGAGATACGCAGTATTTT. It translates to CASSSTGARDTQYF.

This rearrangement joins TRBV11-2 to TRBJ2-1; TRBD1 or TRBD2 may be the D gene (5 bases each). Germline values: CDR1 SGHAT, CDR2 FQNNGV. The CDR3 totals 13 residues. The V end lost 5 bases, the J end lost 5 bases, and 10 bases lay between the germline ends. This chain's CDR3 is CASSRGRDNEQFF. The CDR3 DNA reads TGTGCCAGCAGCCGGGGACGGGACAATGAGCAGTTCTTC. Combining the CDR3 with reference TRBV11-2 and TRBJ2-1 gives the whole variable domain EAGVAQSPRYKIIEKRQSVAFWCNPISGHATLYWYQQILGQGPKLLIQFQNNGVVDDSQLPKDRFSAERLKGVDSTLKIQPAKLEDSAVYLCASSRGRDNEQFFGPGTRLTVL.

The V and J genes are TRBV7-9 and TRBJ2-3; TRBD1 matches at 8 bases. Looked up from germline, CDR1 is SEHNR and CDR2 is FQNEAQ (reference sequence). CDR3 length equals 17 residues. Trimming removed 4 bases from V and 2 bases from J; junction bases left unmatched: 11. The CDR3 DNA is TGTGCCAGCAGCTCTCTCGGACAGGGATCTTACACAGATACGCAGTATTTT. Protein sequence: CASSSLGQGSYTDTQYF.

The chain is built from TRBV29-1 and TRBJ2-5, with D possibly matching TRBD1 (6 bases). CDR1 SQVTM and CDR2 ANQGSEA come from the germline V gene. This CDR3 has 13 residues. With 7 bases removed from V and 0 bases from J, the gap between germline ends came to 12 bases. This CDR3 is CSAEGENQETQYF. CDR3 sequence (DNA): TGCAGCGCCGAGGGGGAAAACCAAGAGACCCAGTACTTC.

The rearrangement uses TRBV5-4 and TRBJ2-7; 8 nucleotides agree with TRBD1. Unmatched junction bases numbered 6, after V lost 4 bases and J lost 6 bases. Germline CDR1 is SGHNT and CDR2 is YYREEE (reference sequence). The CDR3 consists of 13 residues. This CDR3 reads CASSPGTGPEQYF. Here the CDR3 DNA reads TGTGCCAGCAGCCCCGGGACAGGTCCCGAGCAGTACTTC.

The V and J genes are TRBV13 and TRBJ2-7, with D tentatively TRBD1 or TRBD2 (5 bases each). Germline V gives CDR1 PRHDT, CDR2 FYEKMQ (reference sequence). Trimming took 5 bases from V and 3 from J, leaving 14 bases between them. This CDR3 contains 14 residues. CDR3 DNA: TGTGCCAGCAGCCGCTCGGGACGAGTCTACGAGCAGTACTTC. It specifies CASSRSGRVYEQYF.

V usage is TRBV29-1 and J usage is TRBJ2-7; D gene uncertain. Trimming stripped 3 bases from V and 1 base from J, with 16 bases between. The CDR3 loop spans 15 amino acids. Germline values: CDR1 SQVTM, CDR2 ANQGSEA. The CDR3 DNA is TGCAGCGTTGAGTTATTAGGTCTAGAGTCCTACGAGCAGTACTTC. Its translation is CSVELLGLESYEQYF.

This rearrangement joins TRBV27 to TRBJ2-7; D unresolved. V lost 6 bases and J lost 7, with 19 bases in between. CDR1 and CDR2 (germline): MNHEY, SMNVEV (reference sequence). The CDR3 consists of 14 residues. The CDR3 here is CASSQDTLFGEQYF. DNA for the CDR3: TGTGCCAGCAGCCAAGACACCTTGTTCGGGGAGCAGTACTTC.

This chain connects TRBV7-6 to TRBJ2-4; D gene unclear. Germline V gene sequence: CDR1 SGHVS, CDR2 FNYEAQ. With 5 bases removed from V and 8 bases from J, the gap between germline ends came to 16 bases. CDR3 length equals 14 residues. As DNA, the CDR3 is TGTGCCAGCAGCCCCCAGGCCCCCAGTGACATTCAGTACTTC. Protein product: CASSPQAPSDIQYF.

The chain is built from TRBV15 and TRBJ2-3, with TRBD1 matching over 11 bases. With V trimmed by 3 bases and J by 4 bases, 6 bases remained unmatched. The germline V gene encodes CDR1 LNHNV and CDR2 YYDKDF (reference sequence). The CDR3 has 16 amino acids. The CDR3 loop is CATSRERTGGADTQYF. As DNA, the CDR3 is TGTGCCACCAGCAGGGAGAGGACAGGGGGCGCAGATACGCAGTATTTT.

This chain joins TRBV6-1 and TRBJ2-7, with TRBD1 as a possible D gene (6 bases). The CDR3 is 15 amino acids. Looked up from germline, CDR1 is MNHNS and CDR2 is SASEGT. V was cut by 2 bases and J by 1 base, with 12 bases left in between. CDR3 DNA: TGTGCCAGCAGTGAATGGGACACCAGTTCCTACGAGCAGTACTTC. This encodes CASSEWDTSSYEQYF.

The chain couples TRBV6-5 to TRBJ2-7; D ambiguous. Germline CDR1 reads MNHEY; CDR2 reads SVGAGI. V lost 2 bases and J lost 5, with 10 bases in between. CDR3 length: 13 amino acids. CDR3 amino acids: CASSYQNLDEQYF. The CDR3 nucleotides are TGTGCCAGCAGTTACCAGAATTTGGACGAGCAGTACTTC.

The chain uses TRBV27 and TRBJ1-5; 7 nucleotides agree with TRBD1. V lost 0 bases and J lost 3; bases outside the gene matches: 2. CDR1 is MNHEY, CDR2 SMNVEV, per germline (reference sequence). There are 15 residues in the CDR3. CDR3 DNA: TGTGCCAGCAGTTTATCGGGACAGCCCAATCAGCCCCAGCATTTT. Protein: CASSLSGQPNQPQHF.